A selection of T cell receptor beta chains follows, all from one sample in a study of CD4 T cell repertoires in COVID-19. Produced via immunoSEQ multiplex PCR; TCRdb's table is partial and in-frame only. The data hold about 75,000 clones, with about 83% observed a single time. This specimen was CD4+ T cells from peripheral blood, taken after recovery from COVID-19. All receptors come from a human donor who had COVID-19. Both conserved end residues are trimmed from each CDR3.

v_call,j_call,cdr3_aa
TRBV18,TRBJ2-3,ASSLMTGISTDTQY
TRBV18,TRBJ1-5,ASSRDTLGQPQH
TRBV19,TRBJ1-6,ASADRGHVLSGNSPLH
TRBV11-3,TRBJ2-4,ASSFWAPAKNIQY
TRBV28,TRBJ2-2,ANSESTGELF
TRBV14,TRBJ2-5,ASSQERAGGQETQY
TRBV6-1,TRBJ1-5,ASSEMGGRVGDQPQH
TRBV19,TRBJ2-4,ASSIGGVDIQY
TRBV7-7,TRBJ1-5,ASSTNLGQPQH
TRBV28,TRBJ1-5,ASSLTGESQH
TRBV7-5,TRBJ1-1,ARTMGQGNTEAF
TRBV10-3,TRBJ2-3,AISGAGRGRGTDTQY
TRBV7-2,TRBJ2-3,ASSLGAADTQY
TRBV6-1,TRBJ2-7,ASSERGGFGVSYEQY
TRBV23-1,TRBJ1-1,ASRGGQRRMNTEAF
TRBV7-9,TRBJ1-3,ASSLGSPGNTIY
TRBV27,TRBJ2-7,ASSTMGGTSGSLYEQY
TRBV24-1,TRBJ2-3,ATSDPGDTQY
TRBV5-1,TRBJ2-7,ASRGSSLSSYEQY
TRBV28,TRBJ1-2,ASTRDTSLNYGYT
TRBV19,TRBJ1-4,ASSMVGTPEKLF
TRBV6-5,TRBJ1-1,ASTNRERTEAF
TRBV7-9,TRBJ1-5,ASTFDSNQPQH
TRBV7-2,TRBJ1-2,ASSLVARGGDT
TRBV2,TRBJ2-3,ASSRQGTSTDTQY
TRBV5-1,TRBJ1-4,ASSLGANEKLF
TRBV5-5,TRBJ1-3,ASSSGSSGNTIY
TRBV27,TRBJ1-6,ASSFRAGGRYNSPLH
TRBV20-1,TRBJ2-7,SASGTNEQY
TRBV10-2,TRBJ1-2,ASKGSQFSGYT
TRBV6-1,TRBJ2-7,ASSEIGTGVYEQY
TRBV7-9,TRBJ2-3,ASSPSANTDTQY
TRBV6-1,TRBJ2-5,ASSETLGGGQETQY
TRBV6-4,TRBJ2-3,ASRATGASTDTQY
TRBV5-1,TRBJ2-3,ASSASGRGTDTQY
TRBV18,TRBJ2-2,ASSPGRQTDGELF
TRBV19,TRBJ2-7,ASSIRLGSTYEQY
TRBV2,TRBJ1-5,ASSETSTSSRSQH
TRBV4-2,TRBJ2-5,ASSRDSGRGQETQY
TRBV4-1,TRBJ2-3,ASSQFSSGVGTQY
TRBV7-8,TRBJ2-7,ASSSQGAGSYEQY
TRBV5-4,TRBJ2-5,ASSLSGETQY
TRBV28,TRBJ1-5,ASSFDSNQPQH
TRBV2,TRBJ2-2,ATAKTSIGTGELF
TRBV19,TRBJ1-3,ASRPQTGGNTIY
TRBV19,TRBJ2-5,ASSSTGGGRETQY